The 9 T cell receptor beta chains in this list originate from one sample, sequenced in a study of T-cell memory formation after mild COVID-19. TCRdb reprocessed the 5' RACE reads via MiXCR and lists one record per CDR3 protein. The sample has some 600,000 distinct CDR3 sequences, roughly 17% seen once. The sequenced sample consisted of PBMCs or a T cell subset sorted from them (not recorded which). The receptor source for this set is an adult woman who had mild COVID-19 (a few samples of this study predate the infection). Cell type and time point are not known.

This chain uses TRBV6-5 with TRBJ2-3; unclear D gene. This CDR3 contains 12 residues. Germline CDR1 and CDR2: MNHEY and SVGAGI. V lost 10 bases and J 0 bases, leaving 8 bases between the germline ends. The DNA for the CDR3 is TGTGCCACACGCCACAGCACAGATACGCAGTATTTT. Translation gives CATRHSTDTQYF.

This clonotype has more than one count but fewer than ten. CDR3 sequence (DNA): TGCAGTGCTAGAGTCGGCGGGGCGGCCACCGGGGAGCTGTTTTTT. Residues: CSARVGGAATGELFF. The chain carries TRBV20-1 and TRBJ2-2, with D tentatively TRBD2 (6 bases). The CDR3 covers 15 residues. The V and J ends lost 1 base and 4 bases respectively, with 13 bases between them. Germline CDR1 DFQATT, CDR2 SNEGSKA (reference sequence).

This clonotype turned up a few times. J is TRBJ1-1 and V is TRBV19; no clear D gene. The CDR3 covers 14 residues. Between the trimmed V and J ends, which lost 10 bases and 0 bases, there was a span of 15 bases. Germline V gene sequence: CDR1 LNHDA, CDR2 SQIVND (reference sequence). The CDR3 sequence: CATAEGRLNTEAFF. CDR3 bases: TGTGCCACCGCCGAAGGACGGTTGAACACTGAAGCTTTCTTT.

CDR3: CASSPILAGNYEQYF. CDR3 in DNA: TGTGCCAGCAGCCCAATACTAGCGGGAAACTACGAGCAGTACTTC. The chain recombines TRBV11-2 with TRBJ2-7; 10 bases fit TRBD2. Trimming at V came to 5 bases and at J to 3 bases, leaving 7 bases not matched to a gene. The CDR3 totals 15 residues. CDR1 is SGHAT and CDR2 is FQNNGV in the germline V gene. The full variable domain, its missing parts supplied by reference TRBV11-2 and TRBJ2-7, is EAGVAQSPRYKIIEKRQSVAFWCNPISGHATLYWYQQILGQGPKLLIQFQNNGVVDDSQLPKDRFSAERLKGVDSTLKIQPAKLEDSAVYLCASSPILAGNYEQYFGPGTRLTVT.

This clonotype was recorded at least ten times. CDR3: CAIGDSQGTGEQYF. The CDR3 region has the DNA TGTGCCATCGGGGACTCACAGGGTACGGGGGAGCAGTACTTC. The rearrangement links TRBV10-3 to TRBJ2-7; D may be TRBD1 or TRBD2 (6 bases each). V lost 8 bases and J 7 bases, leaving 21 bases between the germline ends. Germline V lookup: CDR1 ENHRY, CDR2 SYGVKD. This CDR3 spans 14 amino acids.

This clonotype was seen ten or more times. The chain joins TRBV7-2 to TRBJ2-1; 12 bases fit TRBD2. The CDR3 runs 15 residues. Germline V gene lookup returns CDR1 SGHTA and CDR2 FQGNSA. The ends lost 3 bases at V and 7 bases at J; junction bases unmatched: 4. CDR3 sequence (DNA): TGTGCCAGCAGCTTTCCCGGGACTAGCGGGAATGAGCAGTTCTTC. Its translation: CASSFPGTSGNEQFF.

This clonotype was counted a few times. The CDR3 nucleotides read TGTGCCACCAGTCTTGGTTGGAACACTGAAGCTTTCTTT. Translated, it gives CATSLGWNTEAFF. The gene calls are TRBV24-1 and TRBJ1-1; D gene unclear. The CDR3 spans 13 residues. Germline V gene data show CDR1 as KGHDR and CDR2 as SFDVKD. Trimming took off 6 bases at V and 1 base at J, with 8 bases between the two ends.

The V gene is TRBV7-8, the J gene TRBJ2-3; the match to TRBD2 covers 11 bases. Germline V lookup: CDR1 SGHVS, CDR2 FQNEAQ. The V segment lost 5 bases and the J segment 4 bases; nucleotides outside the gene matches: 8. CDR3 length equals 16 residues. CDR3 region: CASSVLLAGGADTQYF. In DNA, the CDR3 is TGTGCCAGCAGCGTCCTCCTAGCGGGAGGCGCAGATACGCAGTATTTT.

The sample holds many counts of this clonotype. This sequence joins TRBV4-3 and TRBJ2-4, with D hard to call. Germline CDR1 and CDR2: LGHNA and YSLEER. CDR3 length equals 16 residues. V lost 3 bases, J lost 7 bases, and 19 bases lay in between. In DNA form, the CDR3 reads TGCGCCAGCAGCCATTCACGTGAGAGCTCCCGGAACATTCAGTACTTC. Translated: CASSHSRESSRNIQYF.